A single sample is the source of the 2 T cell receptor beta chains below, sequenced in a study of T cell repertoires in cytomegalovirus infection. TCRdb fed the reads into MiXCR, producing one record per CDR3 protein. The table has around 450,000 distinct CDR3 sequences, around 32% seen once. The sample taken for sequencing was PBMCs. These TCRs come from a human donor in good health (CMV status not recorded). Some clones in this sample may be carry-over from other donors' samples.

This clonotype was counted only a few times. This chain's CDR3 is CASSPPPQGAAIRVTF. The CDR3 DNA follows: TGTGCCAGCAGCCCTCCCCCACAGGGGGCCGCAATTCGTGTCACCTTC. The V gene is TRBV12-3 or TRBV12-4, the J gene TRBJ1-2; 9 bases match TRBD1. This CDR3 comprises 16 residues. Trimming at V came to 6 bases and at J to 13 bases, leaving 21 bases not matched to a gene.

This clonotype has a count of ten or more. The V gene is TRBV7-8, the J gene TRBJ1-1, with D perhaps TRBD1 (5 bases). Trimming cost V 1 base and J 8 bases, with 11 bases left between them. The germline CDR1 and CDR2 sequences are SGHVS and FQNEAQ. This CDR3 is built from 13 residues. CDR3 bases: TGTGCCAGCAGCTTAGGAGGAGGGGAAGAAGCTTTCTTT. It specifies CASSLGGGEEAFF.